This passage covers 29 T cell receptor beta chains from one sample sequenced in a study of blood T cell repertoires in COVID-19. Data came from immunoSEQ multiplex PCR; TCRdb stores just in-frame clones and leaves some out. The data contain roughly 400,000 clones, 89% of them singletons. The sample consisted of PBMCs or T cells enriched from blood (not recorded which). All receptors come from a woman aged 25 to 45 who had recovered from COVID-19.

The chain links TRBV6-5 to TRBJ2-1, with TRBD2 identical over 12 bases. Germline CDR1 and CDR2: MNHEY and SVGAGI. J lost 7 bases, V lost 6 bases, and 7 bases had no gene match. CDR3 size: 15 residues. The CDR3 protein is CASRASGGALNEQFF. In nucleotides, the CDR3 is TGTGCCAGCAGGGCTAGCGGGGGGGCTTTGAATGAGCAGTTCTTC.

J is TRBJ2-5 and V is TRBV10-1; possibly TRBD1 for D (6 bases). Per the germline V gene, CDR1 is WNHNN and CDR2 is SYGVQD (reference sequence). Trimming shortened V by 3 bases and J by 1 base, and 15 bases separated the two germline ends. The CDR3 spans 16 residues. The DNA for the CDR3 is TGCGCCAGCAGTGACCTCCCCGGGACATCCCAAGAGACCCAGTACTTC. As protein: CASSDLPGTSQETQYF.

This chain connects TRBV3-1 (or the pseudogene TRBV3-2) to TRBJ2-1, with 13 bases aligning to TRBD2. Germline assignment: CDR1 LGHDT and CDR2 YNNKEL (reference sequence). V lost 5 bases, J lost 5 bases, and 6 bases stayed unmatched. The CDR3 sequence is 16 residues long. For the CDR3, the DNA is TGTGCCAGCAGCGAAACTAGCGGGGGGGAAGACAATGAGCAGTTCTTC. As protein: CASSETSGGEDNEQFF.

The chain joins TRBV2 to TRBJ2-7, with 8 nucleotides matching TRBD2. In germline, CDR1 is SNHLY, CDR2 FYNNEI. The J segment lost 0 bases and the V segment lost 8 bases, leaving 15 bases of the junction unmatched. This CDR3 comprises 17 residues. For the CDR3, the DNA is TGTGCCAGCCTCGAGGGAGGACTAGCTCGAAGCTCCTACGAGCAGTACTTC. Amino acid sequence: CASLEGGLARSSYEQYF.

This clone has a handful of counts. The rearrangement joins TRBV5-4 to TRBJ2-7, with D possibly TRBD1 on 6 matching bases. V shed 0 bases and J shed 6 bases, with 10 bases lying between them. The germline V gene encodes CDR1 SGHNT and CDR2 YYREEE (reference sequence). The CDR3 consists of 13 residues. CDR3: CASSLGGRREQYF. In nucleotides, the CDR3 is TGTGCCAGCAGCTTGGGGGGGCGCCGCGAGCAGTACTTC.

The rearrangement links TRBV11-2 to TRBJ1-2; D is ambiguous. This CDR3 region has 14 residues. V shed 1 base and J shed 4 bases, with 10 bases lying between them. Germline-derived CDR1 and CDR2 are SGHAT and FQNNGV. The CDR3 nucleotides are TGTGCCAGCAGCTTAGGTTTGAGTGCCTATGGCTACACCTTC. This sequence encodes CASSLGLSAYGYTF.

V and J are TRBV2 and TRBJ2-3, with 9 nucleotides matching TRBD2. Trimming removed 5 bases from V and 4 bases from J; junction bases left unmatched: 7. The CDR3 loop spans 15 amino acids. Germline V lookup: CDR1 SNHLY, CDR2 FYNNEI. CDR3 sequence: CASSRPRGGADTQYF. The CDR3 DNA is TGTGCCAGCAGTCGCCCGCGGGGGGGTGCAGATACGCAGTATTTT.

The J gene is TRBJ1-4, the V gene TRBV9; 12 positions match TRBD1. The CDR3 covers 18 residues. After removal of 1 base from V and 4 bases from J, the junction contained 8 bases not matched to a gene. The germline V gene encodes CDR1 SGDLS and CDR2 YYNGEE. CDR3 residues: CASSVHGDRGPVNEKLFF. The CDR3, as DNA: TGTGCCAGCAGCGTACATGGGGACAGGGGGCCTGTTAATGAAAAACTGTTTTTT.

This clone was observed a handful of times. V gene TRBV27 combines with J gene TRBJ1-6, with TRBD1 identical over 9 bases. CDR3 length: 16 residues. V lost 0 bases to trimming and J lost 12 bases; unmatched junction nucleotides: 9. The germline gives CDR1 MNHEY, CDR2 SMNVEV (reference sequence). This CDR3 is CASSLSGDRGFLPLHF. CDR3 nucleotide sequence: TGTGCCAGCAGTTTATCCGGCGACAGGGGGTTTTTACCCCTCCACTTT.

CDR3 sequence reads: CAWSGHGKNTIYF. The CDR3 DNA reads as TGTGCCTGGAGTGGACATGGTAAAAACACCATATATTTT. This chain uses TRBV30 with TRBJ1-3; no reliable D call. V was cut by 1 base and J by 6 bases, with 10 bases left in between. CDR1 and CDR2 from the germline V gene are GTSNPN and SVGIG (reference sequence). This CDR3 is built from 13 residues.

J is TRBJ2-3 and V is TRBV6-2 or TRBV6-3; the D is unclear. The V and J ends lost 4 bases and 2 bases respectively, with 7 bases between them. Germline assignment: CDR1 MNHEY and CDR2 SVGEGT. The CDR3 loop spans 13 amino acids. The CDR3 loop is CASSLQTTDTQYF. Here the CDR3 DNA reads TGTGCCAGCAGTTTACAGACCACAGATACGCAGTATTTT.

The chain recombines TRBV14 with TRBJ1-3; tentatively, D is TRBD1 (6 bases). V lost 2 bases to trimming and J lost 0 bases, with 23 bases between them. CDR1 is SGHDN, CDR2 FVKESK, per germline. The CDR3 totals 20 residues. CDR3 coding DNA: TGTGCCAGCAGCCAACCAGACAGGCGGGGGTTTCGCCGCTCTGGAAACACCATATATTTT. This encodes CASSQPDRRGFRRSGNTIYF.

The CDR3 loop is CSVYRLGGEGKLFF. CDR3 DNA: TGCAGCGTGTATCGACTCGGGGGTGAGGGAAAACTGTTTTTT. This chain links TRBV29-1 with TRBJ1-4; D might be TRBD1 (5 bases). The CDR3 totals 14 residues. In germline, CDR1 is SQVTM, CDR2 ANQGSEA. V lost 6 bases and J lost 10, with 21 bases in between.

This clone occurred once. This chain links TRBV19 with TRBJ1-1, with D perhaps matching TRBD1 (5 bases). Per the germline V gene, CDR1 is LNHDA and CDR2 is SQIVND (reference sequence). This CDR3 region has 15 residues. The ends were cut back, 10 bases at V and 4 bases at J, with 22 bases in the middle. The CDR3 DNA sequence: TGTGCCACTCAAGCCCAGGGTGGGCGCGGCACTGAAGCTTTCTTT. Translated, it gives CATQAQGGRGTEAFF.

The J gene is TRBJ1-2, the V gene TRBV7-2; weak D call: TRBD1 (5 bases). Germline CDR1 reads SGHTA; CDR2 reads FQGNSA. The CDR3 has 14 amino acids. The V end was cut by 0 bases, the J end by 4 bases, with 9 bases between. DNA for the CDR3: TGTGCCAGCAGCTTAGCGGTCAGGGTCTATGGCTACACCTTC. The encoded protein is CASSLAVRVYGYTF.

The rearrangement links TRBV6-5 to TRBJ1-1; TRBD1 agrees at 8 bases. Germline V gives CDR1 MNHEY, CDR2 SVGAGI. The V and J ends lost 7 bases and 4 bases, in that order; junction bases with no gene match: 8. This CDR3 is built from 14 residues. CDR3 loop: CASNSRGRGTEAFF. Here the CDR3 DNA reads TGTGCCAGCAACTCCAGGGGGCGGGGCACTGAAGCTTTCTTT.

This clone was seen only once. The V and J genes are TRBV27 and TRBJ1-5; 8 nucleotides match TRBD1. Looked up from germline, CDR1 is MNHEY and CDR2 is SMNVEV (reference sequence). The trim removed 3 bases at V and 5 bases at J, leaving 9 bases unmatched. There are 16 residues in the CDR3. CDR3 in amino acids: CASSFVRAGGHQPQHF. In nucleotides, the CDR3 is TGTGCCAGCAGTTTCGTCCGGGCAGGGGGCCATCAGCCCCAGCATTTT.

In DNA, the CDR3 is TGTGCCAGTAGTGGCAGGGTGTCCTATAATTCACCCCTCCACTTT. It translates to CASSGRVSYNSPLHF. The gene calls are TRBV19 and TRBJ1-6; D is perhaps TRBD1 (5 bases). The germline gives CDR1 LNHDA, CDR2 SQIVND (reference sequence). V was cut by 5 bases and J by 1 base, with 9 bases left in between. This CDR3 is built from 15 residues. Looking up the rest from reference TRBV19 and TRBJ1-6 gives the full variable domain: DGGITQSPKYLFRKEGQNVTLSCEQNLNHDAMYWYRQDPGQGLRLIYYSQIVNDFQKGDIAEGYSVSREKKESFPLTVTSAQKNPTAFYLCASSGRVSYNSPLHFGNGTRLTVT.

This sequence joins TRBV18 and TRBJ2-6; 7 bases agree with TRBD1. The CDR3 covers 20 residues. Germline V lookup: CDR1 KGHSH, CDR2 LQKENI. Trimming removed 3 bases from V and 0 bases from J; junction bases left unmatched: 14. The CDR3 sequence: CASSPLGPGQISSGANVLTF. CDR3 coding DNA: TGTGCCAGCTCACCCCTCGGACCGGGACAGATCAGCTCTGGGGCCAACGTCCTGACTTTC.

The chain is built from TRBV29-1 and TRBJ2-2; D perhaps matches TRBD1 (5 bases). This CDR3 is built from 16 residues. V was pared by 5 bases and J by 1 base, with 17 bases between. Germline V gives CDR1 SQVTM, CDR2 ANQGSEA. The CDR3 DNA is TGCAGCGTTTCGTGGCTGGGCCAGGGGAACACCGGGGAGCTGTTTTTT. Amino acids: CSVSWLGQGNTGELFF.

The table lists this clone with a count of one. The V and J genes are TRBV6-5 and TRBJ1-2; D is uncertain. In germline, CDR1 is MNHEY, CDR2 SVGAGI. V lost 5 bases, J lost 5 bases, and 15 bases lay in between. This CDR3 is built from 14 residues. The CDR3 is CASSPVGGLYGYTF. In DNA, the CDR3 is TGTGCCAGCAGTCCCGTGGGTGGGCTATATGGCTACACCTTC.

This clone showed up just once. The chain carries TRBV7-2 and TRBJ2-7, with 11 bases that match TRBD1. J lost 2 bases, V lost 7 bases, and 7 bases had no gene match. The CDR3 totals 15 residues. Per germline, CDR1 SGHTA and CDR2 FQGNSA. The CDR3 region is CASTVDRGLTYEQYF. The CDR3 region has the DNA TGTGCCAGCACGGTGGACAGGGGGCTCACCTACGAGCAGTACTTC. Together with reference TRBV7-2 and TRBJ2-7, the CDR3 gives the full variable domain: GAGVSQSPSNKVTEKGKDVELRCDPISGHTALYWYRQSLGQGLEFLIYFQGNSAPDKSGLPSDRFSAERTGGSVSTLTIQRTQQEDSAVYLCASTVDRGLTYEQYFGPGTRLTVT.

This clone was picked up a small number of times. V usage is TRBV11-3 and J usage is TRBJ2-1; 9 positions match TRBD2. CDR3 length: 15 residues. The V segment lost 5 bases and the J segment 7 bases; nucleotides outside the gene matches: 9. In germline, CDR1 is SGHNT, CDR2 YENEEA. Here the CDR3 DNA reads TGTGCCAGCAGCCCCGGGCTAGCGGGGCTGAATGAGCAGTTCTTC. As protein: CASSPGLAGLNEQFF.

The V call is TRBV2, the J call TRBJ2-1; tentatively, D is TRBD2 (6 bases). This CDR3 spans 13 amino acids. The ends were cut back, 5 bases at V and 10 bases at J, with 15 bases in the middle. Germline values: CDR1 SNHLY, CDR2 FYNNEI. CDR3 in amino acids: CASSPLLAGEQFF. The DNA of the CDR3 is TGTGCCAGCAGTCCCTTACTAGCCGGGGAGCAGTTCTTC.

This rearrangement joins TRBV11-2 to TRBJ2-1, with D tentatively TRBD1 (6 bases). The CDR3 spans 15 residues. Between the trimmed V and J ends, which lost 3 bases and 5 bases, there was a span of 14 bases. CDR1 is SGHAT and CDR2 is FQNNGV in the germline V gene. The CDR3 region has the DNA TGTGCCAGCAGCTTCCGGGACACGGCCCACAATGAGCAGTTCTTC. Translation: CASSFRDTAHNEQFF.

J is TRBJ1-2 and V is TRBV30, with D maybe TRBD1 (5 bases). The germline V gene encodes CDR1 GTSNPN and CDR2 SVGIG (reference sequence). The CDR3 sequence is 15 residues long. The V end lost 1 base, the J end lost 5 bases, and 17 bases lay between the germline ends. This chain's CDR3 is CAWSALKRGGYGYTF. The CDR3 DNA reads TGTGCCTGGAGTGCACTGAAGAGGGGAGGTTATGGCTACACCTTC.

The chain is built from TRBV10-3 and TRBJ2-3, with D possibly being TRBD1 (6 bases). Germline V gene lookup returns CDR1 ENHRY and CDR2 SYGVKD. This CDR3 spans 13 amino acids. Between the trimmed V and J ends, which lost 7 bases and 3 bases, there was a span of 11 bases. In DNA form, the CDR3 reads TGTGCCATCACTAGGACAGCAACAGATACGCAGTATTTT. Its protein is CAITRTATDTQYF.

This chain connects TRBV29-1 to TRBJ1-4; D ambiguous. V was trimmed by 8 bases and J by 8 bases, leaving 12 bases between them. This CDR3 has 11 residues. Germline V gives CDR1 SQVTM, CDR2 ANQGSEA. This CDR3 reads CSCGSSEKLFF. The CDR3 region has the DNA TGCAGCTGCGGGAGCTCAGAAAAACTGTTTTTT.

The chain is built from TRBV7-9 and TRBJ1-2; possibly TRBD1 for D (6 bases). Germline values: CDR1 SEHNR, CDR2 FQNEAQ (reference sequence). Trimming stripped 5 bases from V and 0 bases from J, with 16 bases between. This CDR3 is 16 amino acids long. Here the CDR3 DNA reads TGTGCCAGCAGCCCCTCGAATAGACAGGCTAACTATGGCTACACCTTC. This encodes CASSPSNRQANYGYTF.